Below, 4 T cell receptor beta chains from the same sample are listed, as sequenced in a study of blood T cell repertoires in COVID-19. Data came from immunoSEQ multiplex PCR; TCRdb stores just in-frame clones and leaves some out. Among under 300,000 clones listed, roughly 79% were seen once. The sample consisted of peripheral blood. These receptors all stem from an older woman with active or convalescent COVID-19.

This chain links TRBV19 with TRBJ1-1; D not certain. V lost 1 base to trimming and J lost 1 base, with 13 bases between them. This CDR3 region has 16 residues. CDR1 LNHDA and CDR2 SQIVND come from the germline V gene (reference sequence). Written as DNA, the CDR3 is TGTGCCAGTAGTATAGTTCCGGGTCAGAAGAACACTGAAGCTTTCTTT. The encoded protein is CASSIVPGQKNTEAFF.

V usage is TRBV7-9 and J usage is TRBJ1-1, with 7 bases aligning to TRBD1. Germline V gives CDR1 SEHNR, CDR2 FQNEAQ (reference sequence). The CDR3 loop spans 12 amino acids. CDR3 DNA: TGTGCAGGAGGGGGCCCGAACACTGAAGCTTTCTTT. This sequence encodes CAGGGPNTEAFF.

The chain recombines TRBV7-3 with TRBJ1-1; tentatively, D is TRBD1 (6 bases). With 1 base removed from V and 4 bases from J, the gap between germline ends came to 13 bases. The germline gives CDR1 SGHTA, CDR2 FQGTGA. CDR3 length equals 15 residues. The CDR3 loop reads CASSLKRGRGTEAFF. The CDR3, as DNA: TGTGCCAGCAGCTTAAAGAGGGGGAGAGGCACTGAAGCTTTCTTT.

The chain is built from TRBV6-5 and TRBJ1-2, with unresolved D. The V end was cut by 0 bases, the J end by 8 bases, with 13 bases between. This CDR3 comprises 14 residues. The V gene's germline CDR1 is MNHEY and CDR2 SVGAGI. CDR3 amino acids: CASSYSWRAKGYTF. In DNA form, the CDR3 reads TGTGCCAGCAGTTACTCGTGGAGGGCGAAGGGCTACACCTTC.